The TCR beta chain under discussion was sequenced for a study of radiation and T cells in renal cell carcinoma. Study-level results: From baseline, blood top tumor clonotypes peaked at 2 weeks post-radiation. No pretreatment tumor biopsies were available for baseline clonotypes.

Time point denoted: baseline pretreatment blood. The treatment was: 15 Gy SBRT to primary tumor, nephrectomy 4 weeks later. A word on this clone: Its antigen remains unidentified.

Profiled with immunoSEQ multiplex PCR; TCRdb holds only in-frame clones, not every one. The sample contains nearly 50,000 clones, about 80% of which appear only once. The source of this sequence is a woman in her 70s with renal cell carcinoma. The starting material was blood, obtained from a patient whose treatment included radiotherapy and nephrectomy.

Here the CDR3 DNA reads TGTGCCAGCAGGGTAGTCACAGATACGCAGTATTTT. Amino acid sequence: CASRVVTDTQYF. The J gene is TRBJ2-3, the V gene TRBV2, with D unresolved. The V gene lost 6 bases and the J gene lost 2 bases, with 6 bases spanning the gap. This CDR3 has 12 amino acids. Looked up from germline, CDR1 is SNHLY and CDR2 is FYNNEI.